This TCR beta chain was sequenced in a study of cytomegalovirus exposure and HLA in healthy donors. Findings and limits, study-wide: Common viral pathogens (according to a later analysis) appeared linked to several of the most significant clusters. Across donors, sequencing depth was assumed by presence/absence analyses to be roughly uniform. Reportedly, diagnosis of cytomegalovirus status by the classifier showed high specificity and sensitivity.

V lost 3 bases to trimming and J lost 6 bases; unmatched junction nucleotides: 1. This CDR3 has 13 residues. CDR1 is SGHNT, CDR2 YENEEA, per germline. Primers for the PCR totalled 60 Vbeta and 13 Jbeta. Sequencing used immunoSEQ multiplex PCR; TCRdb keeps in-frame clones, though not all of them. The sample carries about 200,000 clones, about 80% recorded once. About this clone itself: Its antigen is unidentified.

This sequence was found in a woman in her forties in good health and CMV-seronegative. The specimen was PBMCs. The V and J genes are TRBV11-3 and TRBJ1-1, with 10 bases aligning to TRBD1. Here the CDR3 reads CASSFDRGPEAFF. The CDR3 coding sequence is TGTGCCAGCAGCTTCGACAGGGGGCCTGAAGCTTTCTTT.